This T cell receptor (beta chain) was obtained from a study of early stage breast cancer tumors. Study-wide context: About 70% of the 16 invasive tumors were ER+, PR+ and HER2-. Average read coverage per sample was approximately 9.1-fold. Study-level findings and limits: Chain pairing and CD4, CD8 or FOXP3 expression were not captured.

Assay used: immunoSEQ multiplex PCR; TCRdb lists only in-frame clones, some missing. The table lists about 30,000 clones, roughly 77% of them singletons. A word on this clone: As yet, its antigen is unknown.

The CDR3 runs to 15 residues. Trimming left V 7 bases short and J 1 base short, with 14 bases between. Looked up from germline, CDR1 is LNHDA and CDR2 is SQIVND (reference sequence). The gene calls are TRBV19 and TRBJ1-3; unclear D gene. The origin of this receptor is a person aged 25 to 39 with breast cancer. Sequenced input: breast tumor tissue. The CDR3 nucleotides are TGTGCCAGTACCCAGGATCGTCCTTCTGGAAACACCATATATTTT. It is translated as CASTQDRPSGNTIYF.